These 30 T cell receptor beta chains originate from one sample sequenced in a study of T-cell memory formation after mild COVID-19. TCRdb re-called the 5' RACE reads with MiXCR, one entry per CDR3 protein. The sample has 120,000 or so distinct CDR3 sequences, 5% to 6.5% seen once. Material: PBMCs or a T cell subset sorted from them (not recorded which). Receptor source: an adult woman who had mild COVID-19 (a few samples of this study predate the infection). Cell type and time point are not known.

This chain joins TRBV29-1 and TRBJ2-1; a possible D gene is TRBD1 (5 bases). Per the germline V gene, CDR1 is SQVTM and CDR2 is ANQGSEA. This CDR3 is 14 amino acids long. Trimming stripped 6 bases from V and 13 bases from J, with 25 bases between. The CDR3 sequence: CSVIQVPSRDSQFF. CDR3 nucleotides: TGCAGCGTCATACAGGTCCCCAGCCGTGACTCCCAGTTCTTC.

The sample holds many counts of this clonotype. The rearrangement uses TRBV5-6 and TRBJ1-1; D may be TRBD1 (5 bases). CDR3 size: 14 residues. CDR1 is SGHDT, CDR2 YYEEEE, per germline. Trimming left V 3 bases short and J 1 base short, with 10 bases between. The CDR3 DNA is TGTGCCAGCAGCTGGGGCCGCGGGAACACTGAAGCTTTCTTT. Translation gives CASSWGRGNTEAFF.

In this sample, this clonotype turned up many times. This chain connects TRBV3-1 to TRBJ2-3; D possibly corresponds to TRBD2 (5 bases). CDR1 and CDR2 (germline): LGHDT, YNNKEL (reference sequence). This CDR3 has 16 residues. Trimming stripped 1 base from V and 2 bases from J, with 13 bases between. CDR3 DNA: TGTGCCAGCAGCCAAGTCCCCGGACTTAACACAGATACGCAGTATTTT. This codes for CASSQVPGLNTDTQYF.

The V gene is TRBV18, the J gene TRBJ2-7, with 7 nucleotides matching TRBD1. CDR1 is KGHSH and CDR2 is LQKENI in the germline V gene. The CDR3 has 14 residues. Unmatched junction bases numbered 6, after V lost 4 bases and J lost 3 bases. The CDR3 here is CASSLDRSNYEQYF. The CDR3 DNA is TGTGCCAGCTCACTGGACAGGAGTAACTACGAGCAGTACTTC.

This clonotype showed up just a few times. The chain links TRBV9 to TRBJ1-5; TRBD1 is a possible D gene (6 bases). The CDR3 runs to 12 residues. With 7 bases removed from V and 5 bases from J, the gap between germline ends came to 10 bases. Germline V gene data show CDR1 as SGDLS and CDR2 as YYNGEE. CDR3 region: CASGDIDQPQHF. CDR3 DNA sequence: TGTGCCAGCGGGGACATCGATCAGCCCCAGCATTTT.

This clonotype was detected only a few times. J is TRBJ2-2 and V is TRBV20-1; perhaps TRBD1 as D (5 bases). Germline-derived CDR1 and CDR2 are DFQATT and SNEGSKA (reference sequence). This CDR3 comprises 13 residues. Trimming left V 3 bases short and J 4 bases short, with 9 bases between. For the CDR3, the DNA is TGCAGTGCTAGTGGGCAGGGCACCGGGGAGCTGTTTTTT. Protein product: CSASGQGTGELFF.

This clonotype was detected ten times or more. The chain employs TRBV20-1 and TRBJ1-5; a possible D gene is TRBD1 (6 bases). Germline V lookup: CDR1 DFQATT, CDR2 SNEGSKA (reference sequence). This CDR3 is built from 17 residues. Trimming cost V 3 bases and J 9 bases, with 27 bases left between them. The CDR3 region is CSASPRDKWLRNRPQHF. The CDR3 bases are TGCAGTGCTAGTCCCAGGGACAAGTGGCTTCGAAACCGGCCCCAGCATTTT.

To note about this clonotype: One end of the junction varies from germline; a read error may be responsible. The CDR3 is CASSPFGELNTGELYF. In DNA, the CDR3 is TGTGCCAGCAGCCCCTTCGGGGAGCTGAACACCGGGGAGCTGTATTTT. The chain recombines TRBV7-3 with TRBJ2-2; possibly TRBD2 for D (5 bases). The CDR3 is 16 amino acids. Germline-derived CDR1 and CDR2 are SGHTA and FQGTGA.

This chain connects TRBV5-1 to TRBJ1-1; D is uncertain. Trimming pared 5 bases from V and 2 bases from J, leaving 16 bases between. Germline CDR1 is SGHRS and CDR2 is YFSETQ. This CDR3 comprises 15 residues. In nucleotides, the CDR3 is TGCGCCAGCAGTCAACTCTCCGGTTCCAACACTGAAGCTTTCTTT. Translation gives CASSQLSGSNTEAFF.

This chain links TRBV10-3 with TRBJ1-5; D is unclear. CDR3 length: 13 amino acids. Trimming cost V 10 bases and J 5 bases, with 15 bases left between them. Germline V gives CDR1 ENHRY, CDR2 SYGVKD. The CDR3 is CATGTYVDQPQHF. As DNA, the CDR3 is TGTGCCACCGGAACCTATGTAGATCAGCCCCAGCATTTT.

This clonotype was found many times. V and J are TRBV5-6 and TRBJ2-1, with D possibly matching TRBD2 (5 bases). This CDR3 region has 14 residues. V gave up 3 bases and J gave up 7 bases, with 14 bases separating them. CDR1 is SGHDT, CDR2 YYEEEE, per germline. The CDR3 region is CASSSRRVGNEQFF. CDR3 coding DNA: TGTGCCAGCAGCTCTCGGCGGGTCGGTAATGAGCAGTTCTTC.

The sample holds a few counts of this clonotype. This chain connects TRBV27 to TRBJ1-3; maybe TRBD1 (5 bases). With 6 bases removed from V and 3 bases from J, the gap between germline ends came to 9 bases. The germline V gene encodes CDR1 MNHEY and CDR2 SMNVEV (reference sequence). This CDR3 comprises 13 residues. The CDR3 reads CASSPRGGNTIYF. CDR3 coding DNA: TGTGCCAGCAGCCCTAGGGGTGGAAACACCATATATTTT.

This clonotype was detected a few times. Here the CDR3 DNA reads TGTGCCAGCAGTCCGAGAACTGGACAGCGCAATCAGCCCCAGCATTTT. Protein product: CASSPRTGQRNQPQHF. V and J are TRBV12-3 or TRBV12-4 and TRBJ1-5, with D possibly matching TRBD1 (6 bases). The CDR3 runs 16 residues. V lost 5 bases and J 2 bases, leaving 16 bases between the germline ends.

The table lists this clonotype with many counts. The V call is TRBV12-3 or TRBV12-4, the J call TRBJ2-5, with TRBD1 matching over 8 bases. Trimming took 1 base from V and 9 from J; bases not matched to a gene: 10. The CDR3 is made up of 15 amino acids. In nucleotides, the CDR3 is TGTGCCAGCAGTTTAGTTTCAGGACAGGGAACGGCCCAGTACTTC. It translates to CASSLVSGQGTAQYF.

This clonotype was found many times. This rearrangement joins TRBV11-2 to TRBJ2-5; D is unresolved. Germline V lookup: CDR1 SGHAT, CDR2 FQNNGV. V gave up 0 bases and J gave up 10 bases, with 9 bases separating them. This CDR3 is 12 amino acids long. This chain's CDR3 is CASSLDGFGQYF. The DNA for the CDR3 is TGTGCCAGCAGCTTAGACGGGTTCGGCCAGTACTTC.

This clonotype was counted only a few times. The chain is built from TRBV4-2 and TRBJ1-1, with 7 bases aligning to TRBD1. V lost 1 base, J lost 0 bases, and 8 bases stayed unmatched. The germline V gene has CDR1 LGHNA and CDR2 YNFKEQ. This CDR3 spans 17 amino acids. The chain's CDR3 is CASSQVGGAGLNTEAFF. CDR3 bases: TGTGCCAGCAGCCAAGTAGGGGGCGCGGGACTGAACACTGAAGCTTTCTTT.

The chain joins TRBV6-2 or TRBV6-3 to TRBJ1-2; D is ambiguous. In germline, CDR1 is MNHEY, CDR2 SVGEGT. With 2 bases removed from V and 3 bases from J, the gap between germline ends came to 13 bases. The CDR3 contains 15 residues. The DNA of the CDR3 is TGTGCCAGCAGTTACAAAGGAATCGGGGACTATGGCTACACCTTC. It yields the protein CASSYKGIGDYGYTF.

This clonotype has a handful of counts. This sequence joins TRBV4-3 and TRBJ1-3; D gene unclear. Trimming pared 0 bases from V and 0 bases from J, leaving 12 bases between. The length of the CDR3 is 17 residues. The germline gives CDR1 LGHNA, CDR2 YSLEER. This chain's CDR3 is CASSQEGWGSSGNTIYF. The CDR3 nucleotides are TGCGCCAGCAGCCAAGAAGGGTGGGGAAGCTCTGGAAACACCATATATTTT.

The J gene is TRBJ2-1, the V gene TRBV13; 7 bases line up with TRBD2. Germline lookup yields CDR1 PRHDT and CDR2 FYEKMQ (reference sequence). The CDR3 is 16 amino acids. V trimming: 2 bases; J trimming: 4 bases; junction bases outside the gene matches: 8. The CDR3 region is CASSLRASGLYNEQFF. CDR3 DNA sequence: TGTGCCAGCAGCTTACGGGCTAGCGGTTTATACAATGAGCAGTTCTTC.

This clonotype came up a few times. The chain recombines TRBV5-1 with TRBJ2-7; tentative D call: TRBD2 (6 bases). The CDR3 has 18 amino acids. V dropped 0 bases and J dropped 2 bases, with 21 bases sitting between them. CDR1 is SGHRS, CDR2 YFSETQ, per germline. CDR3 sequence: CASSLAKGVGGEAYEQYF. CDR3 DNA: TGCGCCAGCAGCTTGGCGAAGGGAGTTGGCGGGGAAGCCTACGAGCAGTACTTC.

The CDR3 protein is CASSEWGPAEAFF. The CDR3 nucleotides are TGTGCCAGCAGTGAATGGGGGCCGGCTGAAGCTTTCTTT. The chain uses TRBV25-1 and TRBJ1-1; tentative D call: TRBD1 (6 bases). The CDR3 contains 13 residues. CDR1 and CDR2 from the germline V gene are MGHDK and SYGVNS. V was pared by 1 base and J by 6 bases, with 9 bases between.

This clonotype was found a few times. This chain connects TRBV4-3 to TRBJ2-3; 7 bases map to TRBD1. The junction had 6 bases not matched to a gene; V was cut back by 4 bases and J by 5 bases. CDR3 length: 14 amino acids. The germline V gene encodes CDR1 LGHNA and CDR2 YSLEER. The CDR3 sequence: CASSPGGTGDTQYF. In DNA form, the CDR3 reads TGCGCCAGCAGCCCAGGGGGTACAGGAGATACGCAGTATTTT.

Ten or more counts support this clonotype. V and J are TRBV7-6 and TRBJ2-3, with 7 bases that match TRBD1. Germline-derived CDR1 and CDR2 are SGHVS and FNYEAQ. There are 16 residues in the CDR3. Trimming at V came to 5 bases and at J to 5 bases, leaving 13 bases not matched to a gene. CDR3 protein: CASSARGQQGQDTQYF. In nucleotides, the CDR3 is TGTGCCAGCAGCGCAAGGGGGCAGCAAGGCCAAGATACGCAGTATTTT.

The gene calls are TRBV6-5 and TRBJ2-7; D is perhaps TRBD2 (6 bases). Trimming took 6 bases from V and 3 from J, leaving 12 bases between them. Germline CDR1 MNHEY, CDR2 SVGAGI. This CDR3 region has 13 residues. CDR3 nucleotide sequence: TGTGCCAGCAGAGGGACTGGATACTACGAGCAGTACTTC. Protein product: CASRGTGYYEQYF.

This sequence joins TRBV12-3 or TRBV12-4 and TRBJ2-1; TRBD1 or TRBD2 may be the D gene (5 bases each). The CDR3 contains 17 residues. Deletions cut 6 bases from V and 2 bases from J, with 20 bases between. CDR3 nucleotides: TGTGCCAGCAGCCCCGGGACCCGGCGAGGTACCTACAATGAGCAGTTCTTC. It encodes CASSPGTRRGTYNEQFF.

Only a few counts were recorded for this clonotype. The chain recombines TRBV18 with TRBJ1-2; the match to TRBD1 covers 7 bases. Germline V gives CDR1 KGHSH, CDR2 LQKENI. Trimming at V came to 1 base and at J to 4 bases, leaving 6 bases not matched to a gene. The CDR3 length is 15 residues. The CDR3: CASSPRQGDFYGYTF. In nucleotides, the CDR3 is TGTGCCAGCTCACCACGACAGGGTGATTTCTATGGCTACACCTTC.

In its sample, this clonotype was seen many times. This chain connects TRBV6-5 to TRBJ2-6; no definite D call. Germline loops: CDR1 MNHEY, CDR2 SVGAGI. This CDR3 comprises 16 residues. Trimming left V 7 bases short and J 1 base short, with 14 bases between. The chain's CDR3 is CASNQTWISGANVLTF. The CDR3 DNA reads as TGTGCCAGCAATCAGACGTGGATTTCTGGGGCCAACGTCCTGACTTTC.

The gene calls are TRBV20-1 and TRBJ2-7; tentatively, D is TRBD2 (6 bases). Per germline, CDR1 DFQATT and CDR2 SNEGSKA (reference sequence). The CDR3 contains 14 residues. The V gene lost 3 bases and the J gene lost 2 bases, with 14 bases spanning the gap. For the CDR3, the DNA is TGCAGTGCTAGTAAGGCTAGCGAGGCCTACGAGCAGTACTTC. Translation: CSASKASEAYEQYF.

At least ten counts were recorded for this clonotype. This sequence joins TRBV20-1 and TRBJ1-6; D ambiguous. Germline V gene lookup returns CDR1 DFQATT and CDR2 SNEGSKA (reference sequence). Trimming took off 2 bases at V and 5 bases at J, with 16 bases between the two ends. The CDR3 covers 16 residues. DNA for the CDR3: TGCAGTGCTAGACCCCCAAACAGACGCGATAATTCACCCCTCCACTTT. Its translation: CSARPPNRRDNSPLHF.

This clonotype was seen only a few times. This chain links TRBV7-6 with TRBJ2-1; tentatively, D is TRBD2 (5 bases). The V gene lost 1 base and the J gene lost 8 bases, with 12 bases spanning the gap. The CDR3 length is 14 residues. Per germline, CDR1 SGHVS and CDR2 FNYEAQ. In nucleotides, the CDR3 is TGTGCCAGCAGCTTAGGGAGGAGAATCGATGAGCAGTTCTTC. Translating gives CASSLGRRIDEQFF.